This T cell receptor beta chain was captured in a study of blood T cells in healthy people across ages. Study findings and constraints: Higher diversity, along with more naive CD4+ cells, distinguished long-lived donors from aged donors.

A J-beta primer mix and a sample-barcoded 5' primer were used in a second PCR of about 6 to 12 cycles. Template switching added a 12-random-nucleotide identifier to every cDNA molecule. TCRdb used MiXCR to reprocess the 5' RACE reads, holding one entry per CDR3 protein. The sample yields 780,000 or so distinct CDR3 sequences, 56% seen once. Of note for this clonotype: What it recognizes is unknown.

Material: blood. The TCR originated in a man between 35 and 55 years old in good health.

The CDR3 sequence is CASGSAGDYYNEQFF. In DNA form, the CDR3 reads TGTGCCAGCGGCTCGGCGGGGGACTATTACAATGAGCAGTTCTTC. This rearrangement joins TRBV2 to TRBJ2-1, with 7 bases lining up with TRBD2. This CDR3 contains 15 residues. Germline loops: CDR1 SNHLY, CDR2 FYNNEI. V was pared by 8 bases and J by 4 bases, with 11 bases of the junction left unmatched.